This T cell receptor (beta chain) was identified in a study of blood T cell repertoires in COVID-19. In Seattle, patients joined the study during active infection and were tracked longitudinally. The table came from immunoSEQ multiplex PCR; TCRdb's copy has only in-frame clones and leaves some out. The data show around 200,000 clones, 75% to 90% seen once. The V and J ends lost 5 bases and 0 bases, in that order; junction bases with no gene match: 1. Looked up from germline, CDR1 is MNHEY and CDR2 is SMNVEV (reference sequence). The CDR3 sequence is 14 residues long. The receptor comes from a woman in her forties with COVID-19, enrolled during active disease. What was sequenced was peripheral blood. V usage is TRBV27 and J usage is TRBJ2-7; 10 bases line up with TRBD2. CDR3 sequence: CASSRLAGSYEQYF. CDR3 DNA sequence: TGTGCCAGCAGTAGACTAGCGGGCTCCTACGAGCAGTACTTC.